This T cell receptor (beta chain) was retrieved from a study of low-dose radiotherapy and immunotherapy resistance in tumors (dated by TCRdb to 2021 to 2024). With respect to the entire study: Patients in Cohort 1 were given 0.5 Gy per fraction every 2 weeks, and the prescribed total PTV dose was 6.5 Gy. Eight patients were included in the translational analysis: three from the first dose cohort and the first five from the second dose cohort. Cohort 2 received 1 Gy per fraction every two weeks, with a total of 13 Gy over 26 weeks. Every two weeks, patients got intravenous cyclophosphamide at 200 mg/m2, given one day ahead of each radiation and immunotherapy administration. Randomization of trial participants into treatment groups was not performed. Starting on cycle 1 day 1, patients took 300 mg of aspirin by mouth once a day for four cycles. Patients were given nivolumab as a 240 mg flat dose every two weeks and ipilimumab at 1 mg/kg every six weeks, with both drugs delivered intravenously.

The CDR3 spans 18 residues, from the cysteine through the phenylalanine. Kept here is only the CDR3 DNA, which spans 54 bases and is read in frame from base 1. CDR1 SEHNR and CDR2 FQNEAQ were looked up in the germline V gene (reference sequence). Relative to germline, V is missing 5 bases and J is missing 0 bases, with 9 bases of the junction outside any gene match. This clonotype is described as medium-sized (0.01 to 0.1%). There is no known antigen for this receptor. No base quality values were provided; no much bigger clone lies one nucleotide off. Donors were enrolled in RACIN, a single-arm phase I dose-escalation trial combining nivolumab, ipilimumab, aspirin, low-dose cyclophosphamide and low-dose radiotherapy. Eligible patients had advanced, TIL-negative solid tumors. First-strand cDNA was synthesized with Superscript III and a set of TRAV- and TRBV-specific primers, covering both TCRalpha and TCRbeta chains. TCRs were amplified with Phusion for 20 to 25 PCR cycles using a constant-region primer together with the adapter attached to the V primers. The isolated mRNA was amplified using the MessageAmp II aRNA Amplification Kit, with in vitro transcription performed for 16 hours at 37 degrees C. The Dynabeads mRNA DIRECT Purification Kit was used to isolate mRNA for TCR sequencing. A second roughly 27-cycle Phusion PCR added indexed Illumina adapters, and products were purified with AMPure XP beads. As for the authors' bioinformatics: Custom Perl scripts were used to pool TCR sequences that encoded the same protein, to remove out-of-frame sequences, and to calculate the abundance of each clonotype. TCR sequences supported by only a single read were excluded from analysis. The metrics used to describe the repertoires included Shannon entropy, Gini index, clonality, richness, and the frequency of TCRs shared between repertoires. In TCRdb, the public reads were trimmed at Q25 with fastp and aligned with MiXCR, with productive beta chains retained. Each entry merges the rows of one CDR3 protein and shows their most common DNA and genes. The V and J calls shown here were made by TCRdb, not taken from the authors' results. The sample profile shows under 20,000 distinct CDR3 sequences; approximately 74% of them were found once. Roughly 11% of the sample comes from the top ten.

Recombination linked TRBV7-9 to TRBJ2-7, with 14 bases aligning to TRBD2. This TCR came from a human donor with advanced metastatic prostate, ovarian, gallbladder or colorectal cancer (not recorded which). This table probably holds off-target reads from a library built for another chain. The nucleotides read TGTGCCAGCAGCCCGGGACTAGCGGGAGAGGGGAGCTCCTACGAGCAGTACTTC. The resulting protein is CASSPGLAGEGSSYEQYF.